This note documents a single T cell receptor beta chain sequence. Antigen specificity is unknown. V was pared by 8 bases and J by 3 bases, with 13 bases between. CDR1 and CDR2 from the germline V gene are MNHNS and SASEGT. The CDR3 is 14 amino acids. This sample was taken from a study of cytomegalovirus exposure and HLA in healthy donors. Study-wide results and limits: Reports indicated that the classifier achieved high specificity and sensitivity in diagnosing cytomegalovirus status.

Generated by immunoSEQ multiplex PCR, the TCRdb table keeps only in-frame clones and is missing some. The sample has about 70,000 clones; 94% are singletons. This chain connects TRBV6-1 to TRBJ2-2; tentative D call: TRBD2 (5 bases). The TCR comes from a woman aged 18 to 35 in good health and CMV-seropositive. The material sequenced was PBMCs. The CDR3 loop is CASEWRLYTGELFF. In DNA form, the CDR3 reads TGTGCCAGCGAATGGAGGCTGTACACCGGGGAGCTGTTTTTT.